This entry describes one T cell receptor beta chain. Its target antigen remains unknown. There are no base qualities to consult, and no much larger clone falls within one base. The ImmunoSEQ Assay (Adaptive Biotechnologies) was used to immunosequence the CDR3 regions of the TCR beta chain. The study's own analysis went as follows. TCRB rearrangements, read counts, read proportions and gene usage were exported through the ImmunoSEQ Analyzer platform. T-cell clonality was calculated from productive rearrangements as 1 minus Pielou's evenness. In the clonal space homeostasis analysis, clonotypes were grouped as rare, small, medium, large or hyperexpanded (0.01 to 1 of the repertoire). TCR productive clonality was compared across immune clusters C1, C2 and C3 using the Wilcoxon rank sum test. Imported from immuneACCESS, the table was reduced by TCRdb to in-frame sequences with V and J called. These copies leave out some clones; in studies compared against another copy, an unresolved V gene accounts for under half, and the cause of the remainder is not known. The V and J calls and the clone size are those of that table, but D and trimming were determined from the DNA. In all, the sample holds roughly 660 clones, and 76% of those were seen once. The ten largest clonotypes hold 16% of the sample.

This specimen belongs to a study of the immune and genomic landscape of osteosarcoma (dated by TCRdb to between 2020 and 2021). In terms of the full investigation: The overall cohort included a few dozen pediatric and adult patients with high-grade osteosarcoma, and the median age at diagnosis was approximately 25 years (range roughly 5-85). The study profiled osteosarcoma specimens with whole genome, RNA and T-cell receptor sequencing plus immunohistochemistry and reverse phase protein arrays to define immunogenic potential. Three patients contributed a couple of samples from the same tumor site. The study aimed to explain the limited clinical activity of immune checkpoint inhibitors in osteosarcoma. Patients in the overall cohort were roughly 60% male, and under 80% presented with localized disease at diagnosis. The cohort was enriched for poor-risk disease, as unfavorable pathologic response to standard therapy was shown in about 73% of the cohort and approximately 66% of the cohort were deceased. The osteosarcoma immunogenomic landscape was characterized by integrating TCR sequencing results with transcriptome, protein array and immunostaining data. General findings and caveats noted by the study authors: Clonality benchmarks came from external normal skin and healthy peripheral blood data rather than matched normal tissue. Alongside the frozen tumor specimens, matched blood was collected from only a couple of patients. Sample size was not determined by any statistical method, because osteosarcoma is rare and all possible samples were collected. Overall, productive TCR clonality was low, with a mean of 0.09 and a maximum of 0.3, which suggests limited clonal expansion of T cells. In five cases, a single hyperexpanded clone dominated the repertoire, and each of these five cases had fewer than 100 T-cell clonotypes. Although TCR productive clonality was higher in the immune-hot C3 cluster than in the cold C1 cluster, TCR productive clonality was still low overall.

The CDR3 goes from the cysteine to the phenylalanine over 15 residues. Only the CDR3 DNA is retained, 45 bases long and in frame from the first base. From the germline V gene (reference sequence), CDR1 is LNHDA and CDR2 is SQIVND. Deletion took 5 bases off V and 7 bases off J, with a span of 17 bases between the germline ends. Post-treatment primary, local recurrence and metastasis tumors from poor-prognosis patients were used as specimens. The sequence is built from TRBV19 and TRBJ1-4; the D gene remains uncertain. This receptor was obtained from a woman in her sixties or seventies with osteosarcoma. The age is the age at diagnosis. The sequencing sample was made of tumor tissue from a local recurrence in the calf muscle. The cell subset or site label of this sample denotes: locally recurrent osteosarcoma tumor. This receptor carries the CDR3 CASSPRTAHGEKLFF. The DNA is TGTGCCAGTAGTCCGAGGACGGCCCACGGTGAAAAACTGTTTTTT.